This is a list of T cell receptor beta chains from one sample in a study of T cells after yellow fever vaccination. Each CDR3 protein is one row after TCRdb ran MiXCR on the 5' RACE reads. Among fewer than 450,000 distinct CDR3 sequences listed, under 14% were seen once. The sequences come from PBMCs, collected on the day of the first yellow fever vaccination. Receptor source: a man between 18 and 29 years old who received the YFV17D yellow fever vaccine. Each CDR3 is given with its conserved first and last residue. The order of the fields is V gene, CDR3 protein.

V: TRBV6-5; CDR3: CASSYSMGRGGYGYTF
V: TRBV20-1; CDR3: CSARDPRMNTEAFF
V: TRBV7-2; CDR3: CASTLGAGLNSPLHF
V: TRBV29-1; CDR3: CSVAGGASTDTQYF
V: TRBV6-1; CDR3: CASSAPRSPSTDTQYF
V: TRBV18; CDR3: CASSLSPGQGEDTQYF
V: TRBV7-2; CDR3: CASSLVAGAIF
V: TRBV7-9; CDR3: CASLGVRTDTQYF
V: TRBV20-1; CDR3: CSAGGTGGLRSYEQYF
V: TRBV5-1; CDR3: CASSPGGVRDTIYF
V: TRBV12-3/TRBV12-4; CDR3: CASSLKRTQYF
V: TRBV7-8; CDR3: CASSSEAKGIQYF
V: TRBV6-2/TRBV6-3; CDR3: CASSLTPNTGELFF
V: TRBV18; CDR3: CASSRTLAGGETQYF
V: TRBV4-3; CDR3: CASSHHGEGRKGQFF
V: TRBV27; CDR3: CASSPGPIYEQYF
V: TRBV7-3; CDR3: CASTSRGQALNNEQFF
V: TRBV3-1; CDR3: CASSQEWASYGYTF
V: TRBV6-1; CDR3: CASSEGSLGGGETQYF
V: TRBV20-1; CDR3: CSAIRATGSGNQPQHF
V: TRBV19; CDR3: CASRHPPNYGYTF
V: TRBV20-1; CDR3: CSARVFVGGGETQYF
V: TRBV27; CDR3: CASRGGQGRTDTQYF
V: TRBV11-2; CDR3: CASSSQTLSSFF
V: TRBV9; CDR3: CASSVGGDSTEAFF
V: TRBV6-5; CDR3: CASSSESGTAEQYF
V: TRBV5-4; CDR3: CASSSYTGQRLYNEQFF
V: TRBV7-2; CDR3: CASSFRINAGELFF
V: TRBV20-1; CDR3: CSAIFRSYNEQFF
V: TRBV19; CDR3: CAQGYRGPGELFF
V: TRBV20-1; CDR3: CSARDSSGAYNEQFF
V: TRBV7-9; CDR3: CASSLSSSNYGYTF
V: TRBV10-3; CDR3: CASLFGQGNNEQFF
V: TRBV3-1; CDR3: CASSQGGGDLYNEQFF
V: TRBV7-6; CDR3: CASSLLALQETQYF
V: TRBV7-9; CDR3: CASSYLLATSTDTQYF
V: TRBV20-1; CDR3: CSAHTGIVQYF
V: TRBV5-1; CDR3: CASSLPGPSGELFF
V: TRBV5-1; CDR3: CASSLALRDNEQFF
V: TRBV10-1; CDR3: CASSRAATETQYF
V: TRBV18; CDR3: CASSGGQMNTGELFF
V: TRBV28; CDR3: CASSSWSSGGEETQYF
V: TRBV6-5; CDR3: CASSYGGTNMNTEAFF
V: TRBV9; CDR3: CASSVVGGRNYNEQFF
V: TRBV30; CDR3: CAWSSAGGRPQHF
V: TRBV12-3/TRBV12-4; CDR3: CASRLRGGADTQYF
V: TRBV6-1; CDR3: CASSRDGYSGANVLTF